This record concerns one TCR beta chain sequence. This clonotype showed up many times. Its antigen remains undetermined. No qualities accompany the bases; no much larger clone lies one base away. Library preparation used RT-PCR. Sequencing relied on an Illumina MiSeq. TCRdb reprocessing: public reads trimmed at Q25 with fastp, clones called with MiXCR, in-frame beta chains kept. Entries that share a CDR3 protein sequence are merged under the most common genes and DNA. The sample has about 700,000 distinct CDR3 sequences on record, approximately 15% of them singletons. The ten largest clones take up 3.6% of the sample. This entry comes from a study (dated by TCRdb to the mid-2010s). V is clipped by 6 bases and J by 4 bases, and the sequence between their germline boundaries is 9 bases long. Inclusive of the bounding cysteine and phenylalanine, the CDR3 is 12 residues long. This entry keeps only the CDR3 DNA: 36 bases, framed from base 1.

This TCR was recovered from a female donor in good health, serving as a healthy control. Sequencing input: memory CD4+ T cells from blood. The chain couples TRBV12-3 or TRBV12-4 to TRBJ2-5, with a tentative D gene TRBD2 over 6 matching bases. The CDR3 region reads CASRPAGETQYF. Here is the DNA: TGTGCCAGCAGACCAGCGGGAGAGACCCAGTACTTC.